This T cell receptor beta chain stems from a study of shared clonotypes between healthy human individuals. Here immunoSEQ multiplex PCR was the method, and the copy in TCRdb shows in-frame clones only, minus some. The table lists approximately 480,000 clones, over 75% of them singletons. V was pared by 0 bases and J by 4 bases, with 4 bases of the junction left unmatched. CDR1 SGHRS and CDR2 YFSETQ come from the germline V gene. There are 16 residues in the CDR3. This TCR was recovered from a woman in her thirties or forties in good health. Some clones in this sample may be carry-over from other donors' samples. The material sequenced was PBMCs. J is TRBJ2-1 and V is TRBV5-1; 10 bases match TRBD1. CDR3 nucleotides: TGCGCCAGCAGCTTGGAGGGGACAGGGGCTTACAATGAGCAGTTCTTC. Its translation is CASSLEGTGAYNEQFF.